Reported below is one T cell receptor (beta chain). One junction end does not reproduce the germline sequence, and a read error may be involved. The data were taken from a study of T cells of healthy individuals. TCRdb processed the 5' RACE reads anew with MiXCR; each CDR3 protein has one entry. This sample has around 63,000 distinct CDR3 sequences; about a sixth occur once, and the top ten carry about 4.7%. Germline CDR1 reads SSHAT; CDR2 reads FNYEAQ (reference sequence). The CDR3 contains 14 residues. The source of this sequence is a human donor in good health. The chain employs TRBV7-7 and TRBJ2-2; 10 bases match TRBD1. The CDR3 sequence: CASSLAGQGMELFF. CDR3 sequence (DNA): TGTGCTAGCAGCTTAGCGGGACAGGGGATGGAGCTGTTTTTT.